This TCR beta chain was captured in a study of blood T cells in healthy people across ages (dated by TCRdb to 2015 to 2017). The study in broad terms: In model experiments, roughly one uniquely barcoded TCR beta cDNA molecule per two T cells was captured by template switching. Age-related changes in TCR beta repertoire diversity were measured in the study by deep sequencing normalized with unique cDNA molecular identifiers. Four age groups were formed from the donors: young (average approximately 15 years), middle-aged (just under 40), aged (62) and long-lived (82). To avoid experimental bias, donors of different ages were distributed randomly across sequencing lanes. The study analyzed two additional independent replicas of 1 million unique cDNA reads from the same blood draw for two donors, one aged 18 to 30 and one aged 80 or older.

For this chain, trimming is 6 bases at the V end and 1 base at the J end, and the number of junction bases without a gene match is 9. Including cysteine and phenylalanine, the CDR3 has 15 amino acids. Only the CDR3 portion is preserved as DNA: 45 bases, with reading frame beginning at the first base. The 39 donors, aged 6 to 90 years, were systemically healthy Caucasian individuals from Russia. Each donor gave roughly 11 milliliters of peripheral blood, drawn into EDTA-treated Vacutainer tubes. Ficoll-Paque density-gradient centrifugation was used to isolate PBMCs, with at least 6.5 million per sample. Trizol reagent was used to extract total RNA from PBMCs, with at least 6 micrograms per sample. For every donor, an aliquot of PBMCs went through flow cytometry to measure the percentages of naive CD45RAhigh/CD27high T cells. The research as a whole found: Observed TCR beta diversity per million T cells fell roughly linearly with age, and a significant reduction was already apparent by age about 38. Because the CMV infection status of the donors was unknown, age-related changes in expanded clonotypes may potentially have been confounded. There was a strong correlation between observed TCR beta diversity and the percentage of naive T cells measured by flow cytometry. Compared with the aged group, more naive CD4+ T cells, fewer expanded clones and increased TCR diversity were shown by the long-lived group, suggesting age selection. Total diversity estimates from one million sequenced T cells were considered lower bounds and underestimates. Because profiling used bulk unsorted PBMCs, naive and antigen-experienced compartments could not be compared conclusively.

Library construction relied on 5' RACE. TCRdb records Illumina HiSeq 2500 as the sequencer. A second PCR of roughly 7 to 11 cycles was performed with a sample-barcoded 5' primer and a J-beta primer mix. A unique molecular identifier was introduced onto each TCR beta cDNA molecule by a template-switch 5' adaptor carrying 12 random nucleotides. Each sample yielded at least 2.5 million CDR3-containing paired-end reads. All of the RNA was converted into first-strand cDNA using the Mint cDNA synthesis kit, with a TRBC-specific oligonucleotide serving as the primer. After uracil-DNA glycosylase treatment, a first 18-cycle PCR used universal primers M1SS and BC2_uni_R on all cDNA. In the original analysis: For normalization, 1 million high-quality reads were randomly selected from each sample, with every read carrying a distinct molecular identifier. Instead of being binned into consensus sequences, reads with shared molecular identifiers were discarded. MiTCR, with a Q25 quality threshold and the strictest error-elimination algorithm, was used for CDR3 identification, clonotype clustering and error correction. Lower-bound total TCR beta diversity was estimated with a nonparametric unseen species model using Euler transformation. TCRdb itself trimmed the public reads at Q25 with fastp, ran MiXCR and retained productive beta chains. CDR3 protein duplicates are merged, each entry listing the most common genes and DNA. TCRdb's processing, not the authors', yielded these V and J calls. The sample table records 550,000 to 600,000 distinct CDR3 sequences; roughly 29% of these occur just once. Around 18% of the sample goes to the ten largest clones.

In its sample, this clonotype was seen a few times. It lacks a known antigen. No much larger clone exists at a distance of one base, and base qualities are not known. The sequence came from a woman between 70 and 85 years old in good health. The sequenced sample consisted of blood. Recombination joined TRBV12-3 or TRBV12-4 with TRBJ2-7, with 7 bases matching TRBD1. CDR3 protein: CASRIQGLGSYEQYF. The DNA is as follows: TGTGCCAGCAGGATACAGGGGTTAGGATCCTACGAGCAGTACTTC.